This T cell receptor (beta chain) was sequenced for a study of blood T cells in healthy people across ages. The study's findings and limits: Shifts in expanded clonotypes may have been confounded by donor CMV status, which was unknown. Conclusively comparing naive with antigen-experienced cells was impossible with unsorted PBMCs.

PCR was performed a second time for about 7 to 11 cycles using a sample-barcoded 5' primer and a J-beta primer mix. In TCRdb, the 5' RACE reads were re-called with MiXCR into one record per CDR3 protein. Of approximately 1.5 million distinct CDR3 sequences listed, 35% to 45% were seen once; the top ten hold just over 4%. Every donor contributed roughly 10 milliliters of peripheral blood by blood draw. Per-sample yields of isolated PBMCs were at least 6 million. Points on this clonotype: The antigen is unknown.

The CDR3 sequence is 14 residues long. Trimming cost V 6 bases and J 2 bases; bases outside gene matches: 5. In germline, CDR1 is SQVTM, CDR2 ANQGSEA. The sequence derives from a young woman in good health. Sequencing used blood. V gene TRBV29-1 combines with J gene TRBJ2-2; 8 bases are a match to TRBD2. CDR3 sequence: CSVLGTRNTGELFF. DNA of the CDR3: TGCAGCGTCCTGGGGACTAGAAACACCGGGGAGCTGTTTTTT.